This T cell receptor (beta chain) was captured in a study of T cells after yellow fever vaccination. TCRdb recomputed calls from the 5' RACE reads with MiXCR, one row per CDR3 protein. The sample yields around 200,000 distinct CDR3 sequences, approximately 11% seen once. This clonotype was picked up a small number of times. What it recognizes is unknown. The CDR3 extends over 16 amino acids. Germline values: CDR1 LGHDT, CDR2 YNNKEL (reference sequence). J was trimmed by 7 bases and V by 0 bases; bases with no gene match: 7. Study-level findings and limits: By day 5 rather than day 15, the secondary response had peaked, though it was weaker.

This receptor was taken from a man younger than 35 who received the YFV17D yellow fever vaccine. V usage is TRBV3-1 and J usage is TRBJ2-4; 9 bases match TRBD1. Specimen: CD8+ T cells sorted from PBMCs, collected 15 days after the yellow fever booster vaccination. CDR3 sequence (DNA): TGTGCCAGCAGCCAAGAAAACAGGGGGCTTAGGAACATTCAGTACTTC. Its protein product is CASSQENRGLRNIQYF.